These T cell receptor beta chains were read from a single sample in a study of blood T cell repertoires in COVID-19. Method: immunoSEQ multiplex PCR; TCRdb's copy keeps in-frame clones and lacks some. The sample carries over 350,000 clones, 80% to 90% recorded once. Material for sequencing was peripheral blood. The receptors were sampled from a woman in her twenties or thirties with active or convalescent COVID-19. Both conserved end residues are part of each CDR3. Each record gives: D gene, V gene, J gene, clone size, CDR3 protein, CDR3 DNA. The D gene is left open where the match is weak. Some rows mark clone size as missing; the rest say once, few, many or name a class of expanded clone.

>TRBD2|TRBV18|TRBJ2-1|-
CASSPLLAGGRDEQFF
TGTGCCAGCTCACCACTGCTAGCGGGGGGCCGGGATGAGCAGTTCTTC
>TRBD1|TRBV6-4|TRBJ1-3|-
CASSDPRRTGERPSGNTIYF
TGTGCCAGCAGTGACCCACGCCGGACAGGGGAGAGACCCTCTGGAAACACCATATATTTT
>TRBD1|TRBV30|TRBJ1-1|-
CAWSRGTVSTEAFF
TGTGCCTGGAGCCGAGGGACAGTCTCCACTGAAGCTTTCTTT
>TRBD1|TRBV9|TRBJ2-6|-
CASSVGGTGRISGANVLTF
TGTGCCAGCAGCGTAGGTGGGACAGGGCGAATCTCTGGGGCCAACGTCCTGACTTTC
>TRBD1|TRBV7-9|TRBJ2-1|-
CASRNRGYEQFF
TGTGCCAGCAGAAACAGGGGATATGAGCAGTTCTTC
>TRBD1|TRBV5-1|TRBJ1-2|-
CASSPTRDSYGYTF
TGCGCCAGCAGCCCAACCCGGGACAGCTATGGCTACACCTTC
>-|TRBV18|TRBJ1-2|-
CASSPSISNYGYTF
TGTGCCAGCTCACCGAGTATTTCTAACTATGGCTACACCTTC
>TRBD1|TRBV10-1|TRBJ2-7|-
CASSELTGETYEQYF
TGCGCCAGCAGTGAGTTGACAGGGGAAACCTACGAGCAGTACTTC
>TRBD1|TRBV6-5|TRBJ1-4|-
CASSLGQGFTSEKLFF
TGTGCCAGCAGTTTAGGACAGGGGTTTACTTCCGAAAAACTGTTTTTT
>TRBD2|TRBV5-1|TRBJ2-7|-
CASSSLAGLQGSYEQYF
TGCGCCAGCAGCTCTCTAGCGGGATTACAGGGCTCCTACGAGCAGTACTTC
>TRBD2|TRBV7-7|TRBJ2-1|-
CASSPGLAAGPTSYNEQFF
TGTGCCAGCAGCCCGGGACTAGCGGCCGGCCCCACCTCCTACAATGAGCAGTTCTTC
>TRBD2|TRBV27|TRBJ2-3|-
CASSLNKREDVDTQYF
TGTGCCAGCAGTTTAAATAAGCGGGAGGATGTAGATACGCAGTATTTT
>TRBD2|TRBV9|TRBJ2-3|-
CASSPGTSVTDTQYF
TGTGCCAGCAGCCCCGGGACTAGCGTCACAGATACGCAGTATTTT
>-|TRBV6-5|TRBJ1-5|once
CASSSQGTSNQPQHF
TGTGCCAGCAGCTCACAGGGTACGAGCAATCAGCCCCAGCATTTT
>-|TRBV10-3|TRBJ2-3|-
CAISESERDTQYF
TGTGCCATCAGTGAGTCAGAGCGGGATACGCAGTATTTT
>TRBD2|TRBV4-1|TRBJ2-7|-
CASSRHLGLAVYEQYF
TGCGCCAGCAGCCGACATCTGGGACTAGCGGTCTACGAGCAGTACTTC
>-|TRBV15|TRBJ1-2|-
CATSRDGQPGYTF
TGTGCCACCAGCAGAGATGGACAGCCTGGCTACACCTTC
>TRBD2|TRBV3-1/TRBV3-2|TRBJ2-7|-
CASSQVSGGAEEQYF
TGTGCCAGCAGCCAAGTAAGCGGGGGGGCGGAAGAGCAGTACTTC
>-|TRBV10-3|TRBJ1-5|-
CAIKPHSNQPQHF
TGTGCCATCAAACCACATAGCAATCAGCCCCAGCATTTT
>-|TRBV7-8|TRBJ1-4|-
CASSLWGRGSTNEKLFF
TGTGCCAGCAGCTTATGGGGGAGGGGATCAACTAATGAAAAACTGTTTTTT
>-|TRBV6-4|TRBJ1-1|-
CASSEGRGNTEAFF
TGTGCCAGCAGTGAAGGCAGGGGGAACACTGAAGCTTTCTTT
>TRBD2|TRBV10-1|TRBJ2-1|-
CASSVTGGRAEQFF
TGCGCCAGCAGTGTAACGGGAGGGCGCGCTGAGCAGTTCTTC
>TRBD2|TRBV5-1|TRBJ2-1|-
CASSRSGTSGDNEQFF
TGCGCCAGCAGCCGGTCCGGGACTAGCGGGGACAATGAGCAGTTCTTC
>-|TRBV27|TRBJ2-4|-
CASRGGELAKNIQYF
TGTGCCAGCAGGGGCGGGGAATTAGCCAAAAACATTCAGTACTTC
>TRBD2|TRBV10-3|TRBJ2-2|-
CAISGASGSFGELFF
TGTGCCATCAGTGGGGCTAGCGGGAGTTTCGGGGAGCTGTTTTTT
>-|TRBV3-1/TRBV3-2|TRBJ1-2|once
CASSQRRSGTGTGYTF
TGTGCCAGCAGCCAAAGGCGTTCCGGGACTGGCACCGGCTACACCTTC
>-|TRBV7-9|TRBJ1-5|few
CASSVTGLSNQPQHF
TGTGCCAGCAGCGTAACAGGTCTTAGCAATCAGCCCCAGCATTTT
>TRBD2|TRBV30|TRBJ2-7|-
CAWRGLAGDEQYF
TGTGCCTGGAGGGGACTAGCGGGAGACGAGCAGTACTTC
>-|TRBV13|TRBJ2-2|-
CASSSRWTGNTGELFF
TGTGCCAGCAGCTCACGGTGGACTGGTAACACCGGGGAGCTGTTTTTT
>-|TRBV6-5|TRBJ1-2|-
CASSRGVDGYTF
TGTGCCAGCAGCCGGGGAGTGGATGGCTACACCTTC
>-|TRBV5-1|TRBJ2-1|-
CASSPDSFYNEQFF
TGCGCCAGCAGCCCGGACAGTTTTTACAATGAGCAGTTCTTC
>-|TRBV19|TRBJ1-6|-
CASRATGNSPLHF
TGTGCCAGTAGGGCTACAGGAAATTCACCCCTCCACTTT
>-|TRBV19|TRBJ1-2|-
CASSIQGPGYGYTF
TGTGCCAGTAGTATACAGGGGCCAGGTTATGGCTACACCTTC
>-|TRBV6-1|TRBJ1-1|-
CASSEYLEVEAFF
TGTGCCAGCAGTGAATATCTAGAAGTTGAAGCTTTCTTT
>TRBD1|TRBV7-8|TRBJ2-7|few
CASSFRQGEGEQYF
TGTGCCAGCAGCTTCCGACAGGGGGAGGGCGAGCAGTACTTC
>TRBD2|TRBV4-1|TRBJ2-7|-
CASSQVPGTSGSTYEQYF
TGCGCCAGCAGCCAAGTTCCAGGGACTAGCGGGAGTACCTACGAGCAGTACTTC
>TRBD1|TRBV7-9|TRBJ2-7|-
CASSLGDSASYEQYF
TGTGCCAGCAGCTTAGGGGACAGTGCCTCCTACGAGCAGTACTTC
>TRBD1|TRBV19|TRBJ2-3|-
CASGQGAFNTDTQYF
TGTGCCAGCGGACAGGGGGCCTTCAACACAGATACGCAGTATTTT
>TRBD1|TRBV7-9|TRBJ1-1|-
CASSPWDSGRPLAFF
TGTGCCAGCAGCCCCTGGGACAGCGGACGACCTCTAGCTTTCTTT
>-|TRBV30|TRBJ2-4|-
CAWSSGMKNIQYF
TGTGCCTGGAGTTCCGGGATGAAAAACATTCAGTACTTC
>-|TRBV10-1|TRBJ2-2|-
CASSESNWGGANTGELFF
TGCGCCAGCAGTGAGTCGAATTGGGGCGGGGCGAACACCGGGGAGCTGTTTTTT
>-|TRBV5-6|TRBJ1-5|-
CASSLMQGLQPQHF
TGTGCCAGCAGCTTAATGCAGGGTCTACAGCCCCAGCATTTT
>TRBD1|TRBV5-1|TRBJ1-6|-
CASSSETGASPLHF
TGCGCCAGCAGCTCGGAGACAGGGGCTTCACCCCTCCACTTT
>TRBD1|TRBV5-1|TRBJ1-1|-
CASRLGGTANTEAFF
TGCGCCAGCAGACTCGGCGGGACAGCGAACACTGAAGCTTTCTTT
>-|TRBV19|TRBJ1-1|-
CASSIFAAGGTEAFF
TGTGCCAGTAGTATTTTCGCGGCAGGCGGGACTGAAGCTTTCTTT
>TRBD1|TRBV2|TRBJ2-7|-
CASSATGQGVYEQYF
TGTGCCAGCAGCGCCACGGGACAGGGAGTCTACGAGCAGTACTTC
>-|TRBV6-5|TRBJ1-1|-
CASGPNRPEAFF
TGTGCCAGCGGTCCAAACAGGCCTGAAGCTTTCTTT
>TRBD1|TRBV5-1|TRBJ1-1|-
CASSLDGQGASEAFF
TGCGCCAGCAGCTTGGATGGACAGGGGGCCAGTGAAGCTTTCTTT
>-|TRBV5-1|TRBJ1-2|-
CASSASGTAGYTF
TGCGCCAGCAGCGCCAGTGGGACTGCAGGCTACACCTTC
>-|TRBV18|TRBJ1-1|-
CASSPARVGTEAFF
TGTGCCAGCTCACCCGCGAGGGTAGGAACTGAAGCTTTCTTT
>TRBD1|TRBV6-6|TRBJ1-1|-
CASRGQGDTEAFF
TGTGCCAGCAGAGGACAGGGGGACACTGAAGCTTTCTTT
>TRBD1|TRBV6-2/TRBV6-3|TRBJ2-7|-
CASSSGQGVLLYEQYF
TGTGCCAGCAGTTCTGGACAGGGCGTTCTTCTCTACGAGCAGTACTTC
>TRBD1|TRBV9|TRBJ1-4|few
CASSRTGTDEKLFF
TGTGCCAGCAGCCGGACAGGGACTGATGAAAAACTGTTTTTT